The 21 T cell receptor beta chains below were found in one sample sequenced in a study of T cell repertoires in cytomegalovirus infection. TCRdb reanalysed the reads using MiXCR and keeps one entry per CDR3 protein. This table has some 400,000 distinct CDR3 sequences, approximately 33% appearing once. Sequencing used PBMCs. The source of these receptors is a human donor in good health (CMV status not recorded). Some clones in this sample may be carry-over from other donors' samples.

The gene calls are TRBV20-1 and TRBJ1-2; TRBD1 might be the D (6 bases). The germline V gene has CDR1 DFQATT and CDR2 SNEGSKA (reference sequence). CDR3 size: 15 residues. V was clipped by 8 bases and J by 6 bases, with 25 bases between them. DNA for the CDR3: TGCAGTCACCCTTGGGCCGGGGACAAGGGAAATGGCTACACCTTC. This gives the protein CSHPWAGDKGNGYTF.

V and J are TRBV20-1 and TRBJ1-6, with D hard to call. Trimming took off 0 bases at V and 0 bases at J, with 9 bases between the two ends. The CDR3 spans 16 residues. The germline gives CDR1 DFQATT, CDR2 SNEGSKA (reference sequence). The chain's CDR3 is CSARDVASSYNSPLHF. The CDR3 region has the DNA TGCAGTGCTAGAGACGTTGCTAGCTCCTATAATTCACCCCTCCACTTT.

The rearrangement uses TRBV10-3 and TRBJ2-6; 11 nucleotides agree with TRBD1. This CDR3 spans 19 amino acids. V was pared by 6 bases and J by 2 bases, with 12 bases of the junction left unmatched. Germline assignment: CDR1 ENHRY and CDR2 SYGVKD. This CDR3 is CAISPGQGVSGAGANVLTF. The DNA of the CDR3 is TGTGCCATCAGCCCGGGACAGGGGGTTTCAGGTGCTGGGGCCAACGTCCTGACTTTC.

This clonotype was seen a few times. The chain links TRBV5-4 to TRBJ1-2, with a weak D call TRBD1 (5 bases). The V end lost 1 base, the J end lost 8 bases, and 12 bases lay between the germline ends. The germline gives CDR1 SGHNT, CDR2 YYREEE (reference sequence). The CDR3 consists of 13 residues. The CDR3 is CASSLQGLPGYTF. As DNA, the CDR3 is TGTGCCAGCAGCTTGCAGGGCCTTCCCGGCTACACCTTC.

The chain uses TRBV5-8 and TRBJ2-7; 8 bases are a match to TRBD2. The CDR3 is made up of 17 amino acids. The germline V gene encodes CDR1 SGHTS and CDR2 YDEGEE. V shed 4 bases and J 2 bases; nucleotides not matched to a gene: 14. The CDR3 is CASSLTPGGGSPYEQYF. Here the CDR3 DNA reads TGTGCCAGCAGCCTGACCCCCGGGGGGGGCTCTCCCTACGAGCAGTACTTC.

This clonotype was recorded at least ten times. This chain joins TRBV7-2 and TRBJ2-2; 10 positions match TRBD2. V was pared by 4 bases and J by 6 bases, with 8 bases of the junction left unmatched. Germline V CDR1 and CDR2: SGHTA, FQGNSA. CDR3 length: 16 amino acids. Written as DNA, the CDR3 is TGTGCCAGCAGCTCATTACTAGCGGGGTACTCCGGGGAGCTGTTTTTT. It encodes CASSSLLAGYSGELFF. The full variable domain, in which reference TRBV7-2 and TRBJ2-2 provide the parts outside the CDR3, is GAGVSQSPSNKVTEKGKDVELRCDPISGHTALYWYRQSLGQGLEFLIYFQGNSAPDKSGLPSDRFSAERTGGSVSTLTIQRTQQEDSAVYLCASSSLLAGYSGELFFGEGSRLTVL.

This clonotype was detected only a few times. The V gene is TRBV6-2 or TRBV6-3, the J gene TRBJ1-1, with D hard to call. In germline, CDR1 is MNHEY, CDR2 SVGEGT. Trimming left V 2 bases short and J 6 bases short, with 16 bases between. This CDR3 has 15 amino acids. This CDR3 reads CASSYQDFPRPEAFF. The CDR3 nucleotides are TGTGCCAGCAGTTACCAGGACTTCCCAAGGCCTGAAGCTTTCTTT.

The chain is built from TRBV5-1 and TRBJ1-2; 7 bases are shared with TRBD1. V lost 4 bases, J lost 4 bases, and 4 bases stayed unmatched. The CDR3 extends over 13 amino acids. CDR1 and CDR2 (germline): SGHRS, YFSETQ. The CDR3 protein is CASSPWTGYGYTF. The CDR3 DNA sequence: TGCGCCAGCAGCCCATGGACAGGCTATGGCTACACCTTC.

This chain uses TRBV5-6 with TRBJ2-5; 11 positions agree with TRBD2. Trimming removed 5 bases from V and 4 bases from J; junction bases left unmatched: 10. This CDR3 comprises 16 residues. Germline loops: CDR1 SGHDT, CDR2 YYEEEE. Written as DNA, the CDR3 is TGTGCCAGCAGTGGTACTAGCGGGGGCCTCCGAGAGACCCAGTACTTC. The encoded protein is CASSGTSGGLRETQYF.

The chain combines TRBV4-2 with TRBJ1-3; a weak D match, TRBD1 (5 bases). V lost 0 bases to trimming and J lost 1 base, with 7 bases between them. The V gene's germline CDR1 is LGHNA and CDR2 YNFKEQ. The CDR3 runs 15 residues. This CDR3 is CASSQDQGSGNTIYF. The CDR3 DNA sequence: TGTGCCAGCAGCCAAGATCAGGGTTCTGGAAACACCATATATTTT.

This clonotype has only a few counts. The rearrangement joins TRBV5-4 to TRBJ2-2, with a weak D call TRBD2 (5 bases). Germline V lookup: CDR1 SGHNT, CDR2 YYREEE (reference sequence). V lost 3 bases to trimming and J lost 1 base, with 13 bases between them. CDR3 length: 16 residues. CDR3 loop: CASSSRRGQNTGELFF. Written as DNA, the CDR3 is TGTGCCAGCAGCTCCCGTCGAGGGCAGAACACCGGGGAGCTGTTTTTT.

The chain couples TRBV24-1 to TRBJ2-3; 9 nucleotides line up with TRBD1. Germline V gene data show CDR1 as KGHDR and CDR2 as SFDVKD. CDR3 size: 16 residues. V shed 4 bases and J 0 bases; nucleotides not matched to a gene: 4. CDR3 protein: CATSDGQGSSTDTQYF. DNA of the CDR3: TGTGCCACCAGTGACGGACAGGGGAGTAGCACAGATACGCAGTATTTT.

This clonotype has just a few counts. Sequence at one end of the junction differs from germline and may be a read error. The CDR3 sequence is CDSSRKSGNNSPLHF. In nucleotides, the CDR3 is TGTGACAGCAGTCGAAAATCGGGGAATAATTCACCCCTCCACTTT. J is TRBJ1-6 and V is TRBV12-3 or TRBV12-4; the D is unclear. The length of the CDR3 is 15 residues.

This clonotype showed up many times. The chain carries TRBV28 and TRBJ1-5, with D perhaps TRBD1 (6 bases). Germline assignment: CDR1 MDHEN and CDR2 SYDVKM. V was trimmed by 6 bases and J by 6 bases, leaving 15 bases between them. The CDR3 spans 14 residues. The CDR3 sequence: CASRPTGSSQPQHF. The CDR3 nucleotides are TGTGCCAGCAGACCCACAGGGAGTAGTCAGCCCCAGCATTTT.

There are many counts of this clonotype. The junction departs from the called germline gene at one end, perhaps through a read error. This sequence joins TRBV12-3 or TRBV12-4 and TRBJ1-5, with unresolved D. This CDR3 has 14 amino acids. DNA for the CDR3: TGTGCCAGCAGCTTAGTGGATAGCAATCAGCCCCAGCATTTT. The encoded protein is CASSLVDSNQPQHF.

V is TRBV20-1 and J is TRBJ2-5; 11 positions agree with TRBD2. Unmatched junction bases numbered 2, after V lost 5 bases and J lost 0 bases. Germline V gene lookup returns CDR1 DFQATT and CDR2 SNEGSKA (reference sequence). The CDR3 covers 14 residues. The CDR3 here is CSAPGLADQETQYF. For the CDR3, the DNA is TGCAGTGCTCCGGGACTAGCGGACCAAGAGACCCAGTACTTC.

The chain combines TRBV24-1 with TRBJ2-7; D may correspond to TRBD1 or TRBD2 (5 bases each). The CDR3 is 13 amino acids. Germline V gene sequence: CDR1 KGHDR, CDR2 SFDVKD. Trimming shortened V by 9 bases and J by 2 bases, and 13 bases separated the two germline ends. This chain's CDR3 is CATGTADTYEQYF. CDR3 DNA: TGTGCCACCGGGACGGCCGACACCTACGAGCAGTACTTC.

As for this clonotype: Given the absence of the conserved phenylalanine or tryptophan at the CDR3 end, a read error is likely. The chain recombines TRBV14 with TRBJ1-2, with a weak D call TRBD1 (6 bases). This CDR3 is built from 17 residues. Germline loops: CDR1 SGHDN, CDR2 FVKESK. The germline V and J ends were trimmed by 0 bases and 6 bases, with 20 bases remaining between them. The chain's CDR3 is CASSQDLGGRQTNGYTL. CDR3 nucleotide sequence: TGTGCCAGCAGCCAAGATTTGGGGGGGCGACAGACTAATGGCTACACCTTA.

The table lists this clonotype with a few counts. V is TRBV4-3 and J is TRBJ2-2; D remains ambiguous. V was pared by 1 base and J by 2 bases, with 5 bases between. This CDR3 has 14 residues. Germline CDR1 reads LGHNA; CDR2 reads YSLEER. The CDR3 sequence is CASSQGINTGELFF. CDR3 nucleotides: TGCGCCAGCAGCCAAGGGATAAACACCGGGGAGCTGTTTTTT.

This clonotype was picked up many times. The V gene is TRBV7-8, the J gene TRBJ2-7, with 9 positions matching TRBD2. V dropped 3 bases and J dropped 0; count of bases not matched to a gene: 6. Germline V CDR1 and CDR2: SGHVS, FQNEAQ. The CDR3 consists of 16 residues. The CDR3: CASSFRLAGASYEQYF. The CDR3 bases are TGTGCCAGCAGCTTTCGTTTAGCGGGGGCCTCCTACGAGCAGTACTTC.

This clonotype was observed a handful of times. The chain is built from TRBV19 and TRBJ1-2, with 7 nucleotides matching TRBD1. Germline CDR1 is LNHDA and CDR2 is SQIVND (reference sequence). J lost 8 bases, V lost 6 bases, and 6 bases had no gene match. This CDR3 has 12 residues. The CDR3 DNA reads TGTGCCAGTAGCAAGACAGGGAAAGGCTACACCTTC. Translating gives CASSKTGKGYTF.